This TCR beta chain was profiled in a study of T cells in tumors after PD-1 blockade. About the study: No patient had prior checkpoint blockade, systemic immunosuppression, or radiotherapy within 4 weeks. During anti-PD-1 treatment, some patients continued daily vismodegib 150 mg. Study-level findings and limits: Some novel exhausted tumor clones appeared in pre-treatment blood, suggesting peripheral recruitment.

Measured with immunoSEQ multiplex PCR; TCRdb has only the in-frame clones, and not every one. This sample carries about 63,000 clones, roughly 70% of them seen once, and the ten largest clones take around 4.7%. As to this clone: Its antigen is not known.

Template: tumor biopsy or peripheral blood genomic DNA, about 550-6,500 ng per sample. Germline V lookup: CDR1 WSHSY, CDR2 SAAADI. CDR3 size: 14 residues. V was pared by 6 bases and J by 8 bases, with 16 bases between. The receptor comes from a human donor with basal cell carcinoma. The sequencing here drew on PBMCs, taken after anti-PD-1 treatment. The J gene is TRBJ1-4, the V gene TRBV10-2; D not certain. This CDR3 reads CASSLHPSGEKLFF. In DNA, the CDR3 is TGCGCCAGCAGCCTTCATCCCTCGGGGGAAAAACTGTTTTTT.